This T cell receptor beta chain was retrieved from a study of blood T cell repertoires in COVID-19. Study background: In each case, the material was cDNA or gDNA derived from T cells, B-cell-depleted T cells, or PBMCs.

Recruitment covered about 25 US areas and drew participants whose ages spanned about 18 to 90 years. Exposed study participants had met a COVID-19 case within 2 weeks before entry. The method was immunoSEQ multiplex PCR; TCRdb's version includes in-frame clones alone and lacks a portion of them. The repertoire holds 150,000 to 200,000 clones, with roughly 84% as singletons. Per germline, CDR1 MGHRA and CDR2 YSYEKL. Trimming took off 1 base at V and 3 bases at J, with 7 bases between the two ends. The CDR3 runs to 15 residues. The receptor's source is a man between 65 and 85 years old who had been exposed to COVID-19. Sequencing input: PBMCs or T cells enriched from blood (not recorded which). The rearrangement links TRBV4-1 to TRBJ1-6, with D uncertain. In DNA form, the CDR3 reads TGCGCCAGCAGCCAAGTCGTCAGCTATAATTCACCCCTCCACTTT. It specifies CASSQVVSYNSPLHF.